The present T cell receptor beta chain was sequenced within a study of identifying expanded T cells in peripheral blood. During the collection period, no donor immune events like infections were recorded. Trimming took 1 base from V and 0 from J, leaving 9 bases between them. The germline gives CDR1 LGHNA, CDR2 YNFKEQ. This CDR3 is built from 15 residues. Data came from immunoSEQ multiplex PCR; TCRdb stores just in-frame clones and leaves some out. The sample yields about 52,000 clones, 65% to 90% seen once. The clonotype originates from a person aged 18-70 years in good health. Input material: blood. The chain carries TRBV4-2 and TRBJ1-2; D not resolved. CDR3: CASSQVSTTNYGYTF. The CDR3 nucleotides read TGTGCCAGCAGCCAAGTGTCCACGACTAACTATGGCTACACCTTC.